The sequence of this T cell receptor beta chain was determined in a study of blood T cell repertoires in COVID-19. CDR1 and CDR2 from the germline V gene are SGHVS and FQNEAQ. V was clipped by 3 bases and J by 10 bases; unmatched bases: 12. The CDR3 is 16 amino acids. Clones were read by immunoSEQ multiplex PCR, and TCRdb kept only the in-frame ones, dropping some. The profile shows approximately 280,000 clones, around nine tenths of them singletons. The clonotype comes from a woman younger than 35 who had recovered from COVID-19. Sequencing input: PBMCs or T cells enriched from blood (not recorded which). The chain has TRBV7-8 and TRBJ1-4; 9 bases agree with TRBD1. This CDR3 reads CASSFRGQGTLGKLFF. The CDR3 nucleotides are TGTGCCAGCAGCTTCCGGGGACAGGGTACTCTGGGAAAACTGTTTTTT.